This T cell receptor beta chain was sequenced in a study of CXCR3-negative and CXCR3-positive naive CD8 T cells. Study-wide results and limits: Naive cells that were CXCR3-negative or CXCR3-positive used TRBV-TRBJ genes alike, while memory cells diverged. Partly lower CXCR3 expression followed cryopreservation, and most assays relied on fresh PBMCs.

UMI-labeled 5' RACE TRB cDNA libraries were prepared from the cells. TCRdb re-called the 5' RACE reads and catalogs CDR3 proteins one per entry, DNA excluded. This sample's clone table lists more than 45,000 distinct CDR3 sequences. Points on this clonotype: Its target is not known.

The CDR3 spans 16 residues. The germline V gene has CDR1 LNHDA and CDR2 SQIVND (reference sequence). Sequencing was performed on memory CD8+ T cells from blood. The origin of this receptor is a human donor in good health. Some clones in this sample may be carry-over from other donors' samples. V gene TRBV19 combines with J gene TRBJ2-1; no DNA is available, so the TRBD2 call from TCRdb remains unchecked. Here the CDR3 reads CASSHLGGSSYNEQFF.